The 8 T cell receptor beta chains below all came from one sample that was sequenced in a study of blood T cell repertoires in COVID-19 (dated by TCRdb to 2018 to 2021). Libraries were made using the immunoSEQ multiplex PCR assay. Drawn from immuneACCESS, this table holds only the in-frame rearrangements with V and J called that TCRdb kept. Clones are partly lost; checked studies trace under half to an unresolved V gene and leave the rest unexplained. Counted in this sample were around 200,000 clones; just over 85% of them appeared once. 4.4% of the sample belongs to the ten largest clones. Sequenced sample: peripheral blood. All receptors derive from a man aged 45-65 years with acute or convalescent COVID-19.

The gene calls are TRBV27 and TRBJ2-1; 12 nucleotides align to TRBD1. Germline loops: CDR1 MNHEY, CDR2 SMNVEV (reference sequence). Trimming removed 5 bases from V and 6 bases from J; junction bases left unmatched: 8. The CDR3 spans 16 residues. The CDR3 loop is CASSAPGQGAANEQFF. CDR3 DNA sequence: TGTGCCAGCAGTGCCCCGGGACAGGGGGCAGCCAATGAGCAGTTCTTC.

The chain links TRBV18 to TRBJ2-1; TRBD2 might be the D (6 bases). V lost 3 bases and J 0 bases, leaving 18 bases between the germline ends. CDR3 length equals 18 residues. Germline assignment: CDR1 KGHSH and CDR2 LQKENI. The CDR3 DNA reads TGTGCCAGCTCACCCGGCACCGGGGGATTCGGCTCCTACAATGAGCAGTTCTTC. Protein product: CASSPGTGGFGSYNEQFF. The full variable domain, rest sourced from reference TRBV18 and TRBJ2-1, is NAGVMQNPRHLVRRRGQEARLRCSPMKGHSHVYWYRQLPEEGLKFMVYLQKENIIDESGMPKERFSAEFPKEGPSILRIQQVVRGDSAAYFCASSPGTGGFGSYNEQFFGPGTRLTVL.

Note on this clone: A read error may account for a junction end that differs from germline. The CDR3 here is CASSSPVTNTQYF. CDR3 bases: TGTGCCAGCAGTTCCCCCGTCACAAATACGCAGTATTTT. This rearrangement joins TRBV6-2 or TRBV6-3 to TRBJ2-3; the D is unclear. Looked up from germline, CDR1 is MNHEY and CDR2 is SVGEGT. This CDR3 comprises 13 residues.

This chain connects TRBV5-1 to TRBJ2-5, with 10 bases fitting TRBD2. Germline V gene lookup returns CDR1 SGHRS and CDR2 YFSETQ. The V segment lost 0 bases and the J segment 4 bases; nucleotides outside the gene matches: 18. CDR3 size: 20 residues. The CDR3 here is CASSLEGRRMGAGGPETQYF. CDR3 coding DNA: TGCGCCAGCAGCTTGGAAGGAAGGCGGATGGGAGCGGGGGGGCCAGAGACCCAGTACTTC.

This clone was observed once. Here the CDR3 reads CASERGGPGGYEQYF. The CDR3 DNA reads TGTGCCAGCGAGAGGGGGGGCCCCGGGGGATACGAGCAGTACTTC. This chain connects TRBV6-5 to TRBJ2-7, with D tentatively TRBD2 (7 bases). V was cut by 8 bases and J by 4 bases, with 21 bases left in between. The CDR3 is made up of 15 amino acids. Germline V gene data show CDR1 as MNHEY and CDR2 as SVGAGI.

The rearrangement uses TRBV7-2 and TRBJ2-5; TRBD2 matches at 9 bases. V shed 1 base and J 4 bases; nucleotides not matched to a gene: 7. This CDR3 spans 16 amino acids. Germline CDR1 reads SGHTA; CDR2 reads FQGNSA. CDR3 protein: CASSLVVAGVGETQYF. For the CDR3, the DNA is TGTGCCAGCAGCTTAGTGGTAGCGGGGGTTGGAGAGACCCAGTACTTC.

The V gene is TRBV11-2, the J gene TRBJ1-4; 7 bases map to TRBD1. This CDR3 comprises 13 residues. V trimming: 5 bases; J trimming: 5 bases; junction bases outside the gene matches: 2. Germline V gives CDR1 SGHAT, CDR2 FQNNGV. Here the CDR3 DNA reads TGTGCCAGCAGCGACAGGGTCAATGAAAAACTGTTTTTT. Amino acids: CASSDRVNEKLFF. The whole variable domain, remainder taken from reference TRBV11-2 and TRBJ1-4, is EAGVAQSPRYKIIEKRQSVAFWCNPISGHATLYWYQQILGQGPKLLIQFQNNGVVDDSQLPKDRFSAERLKGVDSTLKIQPAKLEDSAVYLCASSDRVNEKLFFGSGTQLSVL.

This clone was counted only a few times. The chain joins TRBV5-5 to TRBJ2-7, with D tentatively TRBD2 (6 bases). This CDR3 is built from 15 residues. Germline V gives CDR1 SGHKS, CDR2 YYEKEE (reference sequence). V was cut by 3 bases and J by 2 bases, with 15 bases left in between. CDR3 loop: CASSSSFGGPYEQYF. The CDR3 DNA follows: TGTGCCAGCAGCTCCTCGTTCGGGGGACCCTACGAGCAGTACTTC.